Listed here are 32 T cell receptor beta chains from one sample, sequenced in a study of siplizumab effects on memory and regulatory T cells. The data were produced by immunoSEQ multiplex PCR, yet TCRdb's version contains in-frame clones alone and is incomplete. The sample comprises 85,000 to 95,000 clones, approximately 95% of which are singletons, and roughly 0.3% rests with the top ten. Sequenced: non-Treg CD4+ T cells sorted from blood. All receptors come from a human donor in good health.

The genes are TRBV5-1 and TRBJ2-2; possible D gene TRBD2, 6 bases. V was pared by 3 bases and J by 0 bases, with 9 bases between. The CDR3 spans 15 residues. Germline assignment: CDR1 SGHRS and CDR2 YFSETQ. In DNA form, the CDR3 reads TGCGCCAGCAGCTCGCGGGGCTCGAACACCGGGGAGCTGTTTTTT. Its translation is CASSSRGSNTGELFF.

The J gene is TRBJ2-3, the V gene TRBV9, with 10 bases lining up with TRBD2. V shed 0 bases, J shed 11 bases, and the junction held 12 bases outside the gene matches. From germline, CDR1 is SGDLS and CDR2 YYNGEE. The CDR3 contains 16 residues. The CDR3 region is CASSVGSSGRPIEQYF. CDR3 nucleotide sequence: TGTGCCAGCAGCGTAGGTAGTAGCGGGAGGCCGATCGAGCAGTATTTT.

The rearrangement links TRBV2 to TRBJ2-2, with TRBD1 matching over 7 bases. The CDR3 consists of 13 residues. Trimming cost V 6 bases and J 5 bases; bases outside gene matches: 3. CDR1 SNHLY and CDR2 FYNNEI come from the germline V gene. In DNA, the CDR3 is TGTGCCAGCAGACAACAGGGGACCGGGGAGCTGTTTTTT. Amino acid sequence: CASRQQGTGELFF.

This sequence joins TRBV21-1 and TRBJ2-7; the table calls TRBD1, which could not be checked here. TRBV21-1 is a listed pseudogene. The length of the CDR3 is 13 residues. The CDR3 DNA is TGTGCCAGCAGGGTGACCGACAGATACGAGCAGTACTTC. It codes for CASRVTDRYEQYF.

V usage is TRBV5-1 and J usage is TRBJ2-1, with 8 bases fitting TRBD2. V was clipped by 2 bases and J by 1 base; unmatched bases: 5. This CDR3 contains 16 residues. Germline lookup yields CDR1 SGHRS and CDR2 YFSETQ. This CDR3 reads CASSFGGGRSYNEQFF. CDR3 nucleotide sequence: TGCGCCAGCAGCTTCGGCGGGGGGAGGTCCTACAATGAGCAGTTCTTC.

CDR3 in amino acids: CASSEPRGQGSSGANVLTF. CDR3 DNA sequence: TGTGCCAGCAGTGAACCCCGGGGACAGGGGAGCTCTGGGGCCAACGTCCTGACTTTC. The rearrangement joins TRBV2 to TRBJ2-6, with 10 nucleotides matching TRBD1. J gave up 0 bases and V 2 bases, and 7 bases lay outside the gene matches. This CDR3 has 19 residues. Per the germline V gene, CDR1 is SNHLY and CDR2 is FYNNEI.

The rearrangement joins TRBV15 to TRBJ2-6; 7 bases agree with TRBD2. The CDR3 is made up of 16 amino acids. Germline V gene lookup returns CDR1 LNHNV and CDR2 YYDKDF (reference sequence). J was trimmed by 1 base and V by 0 bases; bases with no gene match: 0. The DNA for the CDR3 is TGTGCCACCAGCAGAGAGGGAGGGTCTGGGGCCAACGTCCTGACTTTC. Protein: CATSREGGSGANVLTF.

This chain uses TRBV6-1 with TRBJ1-5; D not certain. V was pared by 3 bases and J by 6 bases, with 3 bases between. CDR3 length: 11 amino acids. Germline-derived CDR1 and CDR2 are MNHNS and SASEGT. The CDR3 DNA sequence: TGTGCCAGCAGTGAGGCTCAGCCCCAGCATTTT. Residues: CASSEAQPQHF.

For the CDR3, the DNA is TGTGCCAGCAGCCAAGTCCAGGGGAATGGCTACACCTTC. Its protein is CASSQVQGNGYTF. The gene calls are TRBV4-2 and TRBJ1-2, with TRBD1 as a possible D gene (6 bases). Germline CDR1 and CDR2: LGHNA and YNFKEQ. The length of the CDR3 is 13 residues. Trimming removed 1 base from V and 6 bases from J, with 9 bases in between.

V and J are TRBV19 and TRBJ1-2; 11 nucleotides agree with TRBD1. V shed 6 bases and J 7 bases; nucleotides not matched to a gene: 13. The CDR3 consists of 16 residues. Germline V lookup: CDR1 LNHDA, CDR2 SQIVND (reference sequence). CDR3 coding DNA: TGTGCCAGTAGCATTTTGCCGGGACAGGGGGGTCCTGGCTACACCTTC. Its translation: CASSILPGQGGPGYTF.

The chain joins TRBV5-1 to TRBJ1-2; D is perhaps TRBD1 (5 bases). This CDR3 spans 13 amino acids. Looked up from germline, CDR1 is SGHRS and CDR2 is YFSETQ. Trimming took 0 bases from V and 7 from J, leaving 10 bases between them. The CDR3 region has the DNA TGCGCCAGCAGCTTGGCGGGGCGGGGTGGCTACACCTTC. Its protein product is CASSLAGRGGYTF.

The genes are TRBV7-2 and TRBJ1-5; TRBD1 matches 10 bases. V was pared by 5 bases and J by 5 bases, with 9 bases of the junction left unmatched. The CDR3 contains 16 residues. Looked up from germline, CDR1 is SGHTA and CDR2 is FQGNSA. The CDR3 nucleotides read TGTGCCAGCAGCACCACCGGGACAGGGGCGCATCAGCCCCAGCATTTT. Its protein product is CASSTTGTGAHQPQHF.

About this clone itself: Germline is not matched at one junction end, which may reflect a read error. In DNA form, the CDR3 reads TGTGCCAGCGGGGGGTCTCGGAGGGGAAGCACCATATATTTT. The encoded protein is CASGGSRRGSTIYF. The gene calls are TRBV9 and TRBJ1-3; weak D call: TRBD1 (5 bases). Germline V gene lookup returns CDR1 SGDLS and CDR2 YYNGEE. CDR3 size: 14 residues.

The chain employs TRBV15 and TRBJ2-3; possible D gene TRBD1, 6 bases. Looked up from germline, CDR1 is LNHNV and CDR2 is YYDKDF (reference sequence). V was cut by 4 bases and J by 3 bases, with 11 bases left in between. This CDR3 has 14 amino acids. The CDR3 here is CATSIDRMTDTQYF. Written as DNA, the CDR3 is TGTGCCACCAGCATAGACAGGATGACAGATACGCAGTATTTT. Full variable domain (remainder filled in from reference TRBV15 and TRBJ2-3): DAMVIQNPRYQVTQFGKPVTLSCSQTLNHNVMYWYQQKSSQAPKLLFHYYDKDFNNEADTPDNFQSRRPNTSFCFLDIRSPGLGDTAMYLCATSIDRMTDTQYFGPGTRLTVL.

This chain joins TRBV10-3 and TRBJ1-1; D ambiguous. V was trimmed by 6 bases and J by 1 base, leaving 9 bases between them. The V gene's germline CDR1 is ENHRY and CDR2 SYGVKD. The CDR3 totals 13 residues. The CDR3 DNA is TGTGCCATCAGCGCGGCGTCGAACACTGAAGCTTTCTTT. Translation gives CAISAASNTEAFF.

This chain uses TRBV18 with TRBJ2-7; the D is unclear. Germline V gene sequence: CDR1 KGHSH, CDR2 LQKENI. CDR3 length equals 15 residues. V lost 0 bases and J 5 bases, leaving 14 bases between the germline ends. This CDR3 is CASSPPVRRSDEQYF. CDR3 bases: TGTGCCAGCTCACCACCAGTCCGCAGGTCCGACGAGCAGTACTTC.

The V and J genes are TRBV6-6 and TRBJ1-3; D remains ambiguous. CDR3 length equals 14 residues. Germline assignment: CDR1 MNHNY and CDR2 SVGAGI (reference sequence). Trimming took off 8 bases at V and 0 bases at J, with 11 bases between the two ends. In nucleotides, the CDR3 is TGTGCCAGCCTCCTGGGAATCTCTGGAAACACCATATATTTT. Its translation: CASLLGISGNTIYF.

This chain joins TRBV2 and TRBJ1-1, with D uncertain. CDR3 length: 13 amino acids. Between the trimmed V and J ends, which lost 6 bases and 1 base, there was a span of 9 bases. Germline CDR1 and CDR2: SNHLY and FYNNEI. CDR3 bases: TGTGCCAGCAGCCGGGATCGGAACACTGAAGCTTTCTTT. This sequence encodes CASSRDRNTEAFF. Using reference TRBV2 and TRBJ1-1 for the parts outside the CDR3, the full variable domain is EPEVTQTPSHQVTQMGQEVILRCVPISNHLYFYWYRQILGQKVEFLVSFYNNEISEKSEIFDDQFSVERPDGSNFTLKIRSTKLEDSAMYFCASSRDRNTEAFFGQGTRLTVV.

V and J are TRBV27 and TRBJ2-7; TRBD1 is a possible D gene (6 bases). Trimming took 6 bases from V and 0 from J, leaving 18 bases between them. The germline CDR1 and CDR2 sequences are MNHEY and SMNVEV (reference sequence). This CDR3 has 16 amino acids. The CDR3 region is CASRIRMTGVSYEQYF. The CDR3 nucleotides are TGTGCCAGCAGGATTAGAATGACAGGCGTCTCCTACGAGCAGTACTTC.

The chain uses TRBV11-3 and TRBJ2-3; 7 nucleotides agree with TRBD1. With V trimmed by 4 bases and J by 2 bases, 3 bases remained unmatched. The CDR3 has 14 amino acids. Per germline, CDR1 SGHNT and CDR2 YENEEA. CDR3 sequence: CASSYTGVTDTQYF. CDR3 sequence (DNA): TGTGCCAGCAGCTATACAGGGGTCACAGATACGCAGTATTTT.

The V call is TRBV19, the J call TRBJ2-3; D might be TRBD2 (6 bases). The CDR3 runs 18 residues. The ends were cut back, 6 bases at V and 4 bases at J, with 26 bases in the middle. CDR1 and CDR2 from the germline V gene are LNHDA and SQIVND (reference sequence). CDR3 sequence (DNA): TGTGCCAGTAGCATGGAGGGGCTCCAGCTTACCGGGGCAGATACGCAGTATTTT. Translating it yields CASSMEGLQLTGADTQYF.

V usage is TRBV2 and J usage is TRBJ2-1, with 9 positions matching TRBD1. The length of the CDR3 is 14 residues. CDR1 is SNHLY and CDR2 is FYNNEI in the germline V gene. V lost 9 bases, J lost 6 bases, and 9 bases stayed unmatched. The DNA of the CDR3 is TGTGCCAGTTCCGGGACAGGGATCTCCAATGAGCAGTTCTTC. Translating gives CASSGTGISNEQFF.

The chain combines TRBV2 with TRBJ2-1; D is ambiguous. V was pared by 7 bases and J by 0 bases, with 13 bases between. Per the germline V gene, CDR1 is SNHLY and CDR2 is FYNNEI. The CDR3 runs 15 residues. The DNA of the CDR3 is TGTGCCAGCATCCGTAGAGATAGCTCCTACAATGAGCAGTTCTTC. Encoded protein: CASIRRDSSYNEQFF.

This chain uses TRBV5-1 with TRBJ2-7; perhaps TRBD1 as D (6 bases). This CDR3 is 13 amino acids long. CDR1 and CDR2 (germline): SGHRS, YFSETQ. The V gene lost 4 bases and the J gene lost 6 bases, with 14 bases spanning the gap. The CDR3 spells CASSPDRYGEQYF. The DNA of the CDR3 is TGCGCCAGCAGCCCAGACAGGTACGGCGAGCAGTACTTC.

This chain links TRBV30 with TRBJ2-2; D is possibly TRBD1 or TRBD2 (6 bases each). CDR1 is GTSNPN, CDR2 SVGIG, per germline (reference sequence). The V end lost 0 bases, the J end lost 5 bases, and 19 bases lay between the germline ends. The CDR3 runs to 17 residues. The CDR3 here is CAWSVRLWGAGTGELFF. DNA of the CDR3: TGTGCCTGGAGTGTACGCTTATGGGGGGCGGGTACCGGGGAGCTGTTTTTT.

The chain uses TRBV5-1 and TRBJ2-5; 8 positions match TRBD2. The CDR3 loop spans 17 amino acids. V lost 0 bases, J lost 1 base, and 8 bases stayed unmatched. Germline V gene lookup returns CDR1 SGHRS and CDR2 YFSETQ. This chain's CDR3 is CASSLGGRGARQETQYF. The CDR3 DNA is TGCGCCAGCAGCTTGGGAGGGCGGGGGGCCCGCCAAGAGACCCAGTACTTC.

Of note for this clone: An end of the junction does not agree with germline; a read error may underlie this. J is TRBJ1-5 and V is TRBV7-7, with D perhaps matching TRBD1 (5 bases). The V gene's germline CDR1 is SSHAT and CDR2 FNYEAQ (reference sequence). The CDR3 length is 18 residues. The CDR3 loop reads CASSFLGETLNSNQPQHF. CDR3 sequence (DNA): TGTGCTAGCAGCTTTCTGGGGGAGACCCTTAATAGCAATCAGCCCCAGCATTTT.

As DNA, the CDR3 is TGTGCCAGCAGTTATGACAGGGGGCGCTACGAGCAGTACTTC. Translating gives CASSYDRGRYEQYF. The rearrangement uses TRBV6-5 and TRBJ2-7; 10 nucleotides match TRBD1. The CDR3 has 14 residues. CDR1 MNHEY and CDR2 SVGAGI come from the germline V gene. V was clipped by 3 bases and J by 3 bases; unmatched bases: 2.

V is TRBV30 and J is TRBJ1-2; 9 bases are shared with TRBD1. The CDR3 is made up of 14 amino acids. The trim removed 3 bases at V and 0 bases at J, leaving 2 bases unmatched. Germline CDR1 and CDR2: GTSNPN and SVGIG (reference sequence). The CDR3 nucleotides are TGTGCCTGGAGGAACAGGGGGCCTAACTATGGCTACACCTTC. Amino acid sequence: CAWRNRGPNYGYTF.

This rearrangement joins TRBV5-5 to TRBJ1-4; tentative D call: TRBD1 (5 bases). The V gene's germline CDR1 is SGHKS and CDR2 YYEKEE (reference sequence). Between the trimmed V and J ends, which lost 2 bases and 8 bases, there was a span of 16 bases. The CDR3 sequence is 15 residues long. CDR3 bases: TGTGCCAGCAGCTTCGGGACGGAGTACATCGAAAAACTGTTTTTT. This gives the protein CASSFGTEYIEKLFF.

The chain has TRBV18 and TRBJ2-5; no reliable D call. V was shortened by 3 bases and J by 2 bases, with 10 bases between the two germline ends. Germline V gives CDR1 KGHSH, CDR2 LQKENI. The CDR3 totals 14 residues. The CDR3 bases are TGTGCCAGCTCACCGTCGGCGGATCAAGAGACCCAGTACTTC. Translated: CASSPSADQETQYF. Looking up the rest from reference TRBV18 and TRBJ2-5 gives the full variable domain: NAGVMQNPRHLVRRRGQEARLRCSPMKGHSHVYWYRQLPEEGLKFMVYLQKENIIDESGMPKERFSAEFPKEGPSILRIQQVVRGDSAAYFCASSPSADQETQYFGPGTRLLVL.

A remark on this clone: The CDR3 does not end in the conserved phenylalanine or tryptophan, so this is likely a read error. The chain couples TRBV10-3 to TRBJ1-1, with 7 bases that match TRBD1. Per germline, CDR1 ENHRY and CDR2 SYGVKD. The CDR3 is made up of 13 amino acids. The V gene end was trimmed by 7 bases and the J gene end by 1 base; junction bases not matched to a gene: 3. CDR3 loop: CAITRQGNTEAFL. In DNA, the CDR3 is TGTGCCATCACTCGACAGGGGAACACTGAAGCTTTCCTT.